This T cell receptor (beta chain) was sequenced in a study of shared clonotypes between healthy human individuals. The study's findings and limits: Larger estimated richness was generally seen in naive subsets than in memory subsets.

The CDR3 runs to 15 residues. V lost 6 bases to trimming and J lost 3 bases, with 17 bases between them. CDR1 and CDR2 from the germline V gene are MDHEN and SYDVKM. Some clones are missing from TCRdb's copy, which holds only in-frame ones; the method was immunoSEQ multiplex PCR. Of around 2.3 million clones listed, nearly 97% are singletons. Turning to this clone: What it binds is unknown.

This receptor was obtained from a man in his late teens or twenties in good health. Sequencing was carried out using naive CD4+ T cells sorted from blood. Regarding subset: CD45RA+ positively selected. The rearrangement links TRBV28 to TRBJ1-2; no reliable D call. Here the CDR3 reads CASSHRYTTHYGYTF. DNA of the CDR3: TGTGCCAGCAGCCATAGATACACGACCCACTATGGCTACACCTTC.